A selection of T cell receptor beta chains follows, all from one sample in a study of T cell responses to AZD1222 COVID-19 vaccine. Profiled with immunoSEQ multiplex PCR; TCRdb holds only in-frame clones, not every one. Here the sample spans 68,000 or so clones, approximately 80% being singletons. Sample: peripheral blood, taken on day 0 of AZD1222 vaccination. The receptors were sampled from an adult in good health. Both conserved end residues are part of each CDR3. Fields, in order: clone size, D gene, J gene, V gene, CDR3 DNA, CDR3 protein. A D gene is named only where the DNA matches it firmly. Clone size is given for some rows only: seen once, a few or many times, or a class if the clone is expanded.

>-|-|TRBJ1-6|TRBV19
TGTGCCAGCATGGAACAGGGTTTTAGTTCACCCCTCCACTTT
CASMEQGFSSPLHF
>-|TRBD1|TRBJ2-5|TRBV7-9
TGTGCCAGCAGCTTAACACGGACAGGGGCACAAGAGACCCAGTACTTC
CASSLTRTGAQETQYF
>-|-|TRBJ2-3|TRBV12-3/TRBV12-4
TGTGCCAGCAGTCGAGCGGCAGATACGCAGTATTTT
CASSRAADTQYF
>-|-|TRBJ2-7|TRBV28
TGTGCCAGCAGCCGGGCGTTCTACGAGCAGTACTTC
CASSRAFYEQYF
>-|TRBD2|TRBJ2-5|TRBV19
TGTGCCAGTAATTCGCCAGGACTAGCGGGGACAGAGACCCAGTACTTC
CASNSPGLAGTETQYF
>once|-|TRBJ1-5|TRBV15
TGTGCCACCAGCAGCGTTATGGGGGGGATTCAGCCCCAGCATTTT
CATSSVMGGIQPQHF
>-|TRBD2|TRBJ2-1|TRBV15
TGTGCCACCAGCAGACGGACTAGCGGGGCGTACAATGAGCAGTTCTTC
CATSRRTSGAYNEQFF
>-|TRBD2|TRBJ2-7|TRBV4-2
TGTGCCAGCAGCCAGCCCTTAGCGGGGGCCGCCTACGAGCAGTACTTC
CASSQPLAGAAYEQYF
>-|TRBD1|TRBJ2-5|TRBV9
TGTGCCAGCAGCGTAGCTCCGGGACAGACGCAAGAGACCCAGTACTTC
CASSVAPGQTQETQYF
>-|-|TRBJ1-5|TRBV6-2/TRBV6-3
TGTGCCAGCAGCTTCGACGGCAATCAGCCCCAGCATTTT
CASSFDGNQPQHF